Sequencing of this T cell receptor beta chain was carried out in a study of blood T cell repertoires in COVID-19. TCRdb keeps only in-frame clones here, not all; method: immunoSEQ multiplex PCR. The repertoire consists of 100,000 or so clones, with about two thirds occurring once and the leading ten covering approximately 14%. CDR1 and CDR2 (germline): LNHDA, SQIVND (reference sequence). CDR3 length: 15 residues. V gave up 4 bases and J gave up 2 bases; unmatched junction bases: 6. In its sample, this clone was seen a few times. Sequencing input: peripheral blood. The chain links TRBV19 to TRBJ2-7; 9 bases line up with TRBD1. The source of this sequence is an elderly woman with acute or convalescent COVID-19. As DNA, the CDR3 is TGTGCCAGTAGTAGGTCGCGGGACAGGGCCTACGAGCAGTACTTC. Residues: CASSRSRDRAYEQYF.